A single sample is the source of the 19 T cell receptor beta chains below, sequenced in a study of blood T cell repertoires in COVID-19. Profiled with immunoSEQ multiplex PCR; TCRdb holds only in-frame clones, not every one. Seen here are some 250,000 clones, around 88% observed once, and the top ten hold about 3%. The sequenced sample was peripheral blood. Every receptor here comes from a woman aged 25 to 45 who had recovered from COVID-19.

The rearrangement uses TRBV12-3 or TRBV12-4 and TRBJ2-1, with D perhaps TRBD2 (5 bases). V dropped 6 bases and J dropped 9 bases, with 15 bases sitting between them. The CDR3 covers 13 residues. As DNA, the CDR3 is TGTGCCAGCAGCCCGGGAAGTATGGGTGAGCAGTTCTTC. It codes for CASSPGSMGEQFF.

The V call is TRBV5-1, the J call TRBJ1-2; 10 nucleotides match TRBD1. The CDR3 covers 16 residues. V lost 4 bases and J lost 8; bases outside the gene matches: 14. Germline CDR1 SGHRS, CDR2 YFSETQ. In DNA form, the CDR3 reads TGCGCCAGCAGCCCCACGGACAGGGGGGACAGGGGAGGCTACACCTTC. It encodes CASSPTDRGDRGGYTF.

This rearrangement joins TRBV6-5 to TRBJ1-5; D is uncertain. V was cut by 0 bases and J by 7 bases, with 10 bases left in between. The CDR3 length is 14 residues. Germline V gives CDR1 MNHEY, CDR2 SVGAGI. This CDR3 is CASSYSRDYQPQHF. The CDR3 region has the DNA TGTGCCAGCAGTTACTCGAGGGATTACCAGCCCCAGCATTTT.

The chain couples TRBV5-8 to TRBJ1-5; possibly TRBD1 for D (6 bases). The V end lost 4 bases, the J end lost 0 bases, and 14 bases lay between the germline ends. Germline lookup yields CDR1 SGHTS and CDR2 YDEGEE. This CDR3 is built from 16 residues. The CDR3 coding sequence is TGTGCCAGCAGCGCCGGGACACCAAATAGCAATCAGCCCCAGCATTTT. Translation: CASSAGTPNSNQPQHF.

V is TRBV5-6 and J is TRBJ1-5; the D is unclear. Trimming stripped 4 bases from V and 1 base from J, with 15 bases between. CDR3 size: 16 residues. Germline CDR1 reads SGHDT; CDR2 reads YYEEEE. CDR3 sequence reads: CASSAMLEMSNQPQHF. CDR3 nucleotide sequence: TGTGCCAGCAGCGCAATGCTTGAGATGAGCAATCAGCCCCAGCATTTT.

This clone was recorded only once. The chain links TRBV5-1 to TRBJ1-2, with TRBD1 identical over 8 bases. CDR1 is SGHRS and CDR2 is YFSETQ in the germline V gene. With 5 bases clipped from V and 3 bases from J, the junction kept 6 bases outside the gene matches. The CDR3 is 14 amino acids. CDR3 bases: TGCGCCAGCAGAGCCGGACAGGGCGACTATGGCTACACCTTC. Amino acid sequence: CASRAGQGDYGYTF.

A single count supports this clone. V usage is TRBV6-1 and J usage is TRBJ2-5, with 8 bases that match TRBD2. From germline, CDR1 is MNHNS and CDR2 SASEGT. V shed 2 bases and J 4 bases; nucleotides not matched to a gene: 12. There are 17 residues in the CDR3. This CDR3 is CASSEFWGTSFPETQYF. In nucleotides, the CDR3 is TGTGCCAGCAGTGAATTCTGGGGGACTAGTTTCCCAGAGACCCAGTACTTC.

V usage is TRBV24-1 and J usage is TRBJ2-3, with TRBD2 as a possible D gene (5 bases). This CDR3 region has 14 residues. Germline-derived CDR1 and CDR2 are KGHDR and SFDVKD. Between the trimmed V and J ends, which lost 3 bases and 4 bases, there was a span of 10 bases. CDR3 sequence reads: CATSDVREPDTQYF. The CDR3 DNA reads as TGTGCCACCAGTGATGTGAGGGAACCAGATACGCAGTATTTT.

This clone was seen only once. The chain carries TRBV27 and TRBJ2-2; D perhaps matches TRBD1 (6 bases). This CDR3 is 18 amino acids long. V lost 8 bases and J lost 3, with 25 bases in between. From germline, CDR1 is MNHEY and CDR2 SMNVEV (reference sequence). The CDR3 region has the DNA TGTGCCAGCCGAAGAGAGGGGCCAGGGGCCTCAGACACCGGGGAGCTGTTTTTT. Its translation: CASRREGPGASDTGELFF.

The chain couples TRBV24-1 to TRBJ1-2; 7 nucleotides align to TRBD1. V lost 4 bases to trimming and J lost 3 bases; unmatched junction nucleotides: 7. Per germline, CDR1 KGHDR and CDR2 SFDVKD. The CDR3 sequence is 15 residues long. CDR3 nucleotide sequence: TGTGCCACCAGTGACCTTGGACAGGCTGACTATGGCTACACCTTC. Its protein product is CATSDLGQADYGYTF.

The sample holds one count of this clone. The chain employs TRBV5-1 and TRBJ1-2, with D possibly matching TRBD1 (6 bases). The CDR3 is made up of 17 amino acids. Trimming pared 4 bases from V and 4 bases from J, leaving 23 bases between. Germline V gene sequence: CDR1 SGHRS, CDR2 YFSETQ. Written as DNA, the CDR3 is TGCGCCAGCAGCCGCAATCCCCAGGGGCCATCCTTCTATGGCTACACCTTC. Its protein product is CASSRNPQGPSFYGYTF. Complete variable domain (other parts from reference TRBV5-1 and TRBJ1-2): KAGVTQTPRYLIKTRGQQVTLSCSPISGHRSVSWYQQTPGQGLQFLFEYFSETQRNKGNFPGRFSGRQFSNSRSEMNVSTLELGDSALYLCASSRNPQGPSFYGYTFGSGTRLTVV.

CDR3 amino acids: CASRPVRGGGKPEKLFF. The DNA of the CDR3 is TGTGCCAGCAGGCCGGTGCGGGGGGGCGGGAAACCTGAAAAACTGTTTTTT. V gene TRBV11-2 combines with J gene TRBJ1-4, with D possibly matching TRBD1 (6 bases). Per germline, CDR1 SGHAT and CDR2 FQNNGV. V dropped 6 bases and J dropped 7 bases, with 24 bases sitting between them. CDR3 length equals 17 residues.

The chain uses TRBV19 and TRBJ1-5; D perhaps matches TRBD1 (5 bases). CDR1 is LNHDA and CDR2 is SQIVND in the germline V gene (reference sequence). V was cut by 3 bases and J by 4 bases, with 13 bases left in between. The CDR3 contains 15 residues. The CDR3 reads CASSMVQGWNQPQHF. Written as DNA, the CDR3 is TGTGCCAGTAGTATGGTTCAGGGCTGGAATCAGCCCCAGCATTTT.

This chain links TRBV5-1 with TRBJ2-1; 7 nucleotides line up with TRBD1. The CDR3 runs to 14 residues. J gave up 7 bases and V 5 bases, and 9 bases lay outside the gene matches. The germline V gene has CDR1 SGHRS and CDR2 YFSETQ. The CDR3 coding sequence is TGCGCCAGCAGTGTTGGGACAGCCCCTAATGAGCAGTTCTTC. As protein: CASSVGTAPNEQFF.

The CDR3 loop reads CAINRGMNTEAFF. CDR3 DNA sequence: TGTGCCATCAATAGGGGAATGAACACTGAAGCTTTCTTT. This chain joins TRBV10-3 and TRBJ1-1; maybe TRBD1 (5 bases). V lost 7 bases to trimming and J lost 0 bases, with 9 bases between them. Germline lookup yields CDR1 ENHRY and CDR2 SYGVKD. This CDR3 has 13 residues.

This clone was counted a single time. V is TRBV29-1 and J is TRBJ2-1; 9 bases line up with TRBD2. The CDR3 sequence is 15 residues long. The V gene's germline CDR1 is SQVTM and CDR2 ANQGSEA. Trimming took 3 bases from V and 3 from J; bases not matched to a gene: 6. The CDR3 DNA reads TGCAGCGTTGAGCTAGCGGGATCGGTCTACAATGAGCAGTTCTTC. It codes for CSVELAGSVYNEQFF.

J is TRBJ2-1 and V is TRBV2; 7 nucleotides line up with TRBD2. This CDR3 is built from 15 residues. Germline lookup yields CDR1 SNHLY and CDR2 FYNNEI. V shed 6 bases and J 2 bases; nucleotides not matched to a gene: 7. CDR3 sequence (DNA): TGTGCCAGCAGCCCTACTAGCGTCCCCTACAATGAGCAGTTCTTC. Protein product: CASSPTSVPYNEQFF. The variable domain in full, with the rest retrieved from reference TRBV2 and TRBJ2-1, is EPEVTQTPSHQVTQMGQEVILRCVPISNHLYFYWYRQILGQKVEFLVSFYNNEISEKSEIFDDQFSVERPDGSNFTLKIRSTKLEDSAMYFCASSPTSVPYNEQFFGPGTRLTVL.

As DNA, the CDR3 is TGTGCCACCAGTGATTTCCGGGGGACCGTCTCTGGAAACACCATATATTTT. As protein: CATSDFRGTVSGNTIYF. V and J are TRBV24-1 and TRBJ1-3; perhaps TRBD1 as D (5 bases). Germline CDR1 and CDR2: KGHDR and SFDVKD. This CDR3 has 17 residues. The ends were cut back, 1 base at V and 0 bases at J, with 12 bases in the middle.

This clone was found once. V usage is TRBV7-6 and J usage is TRBJ2-7; 8 nucleotides agree with TRBD1. This CDR3 contains 17 residues. Trimming at V came to 0 bases and at J to 2 bases, leaving 9 bases not matched to a gene. Germline CDR1 and CDR2: SGHVS and FNYEAQ. The CDR3, as DNA: TGTGCCAGCAGCTTAGCGGTTCCAGCCAGGGGGCCCTACGAGCAGTACTTC. As protein: CASSLAVPARGPYEQYF.